One sample yielded the 23 T cell receptor beta chains listed below, sequenced in a study of identical twins. TCRdb recomputed calls from the 5' RACE reads with MiXCR, one row per CDR3 protein. The data show about 900,000 distinct CDR3 sequences, with 10% to 15% seen just once and 1.5% to 2% held by the top ten. This sample was also put to use in a study of yellow fever vaccine responses in identical twins.

The specimen sequenced was PBMCs. The receptors originated from a young woman in good health.

The CDR3 reads CASSLVVGLGANVLTF. In DNA form, the CDR3 reads TGTGCCAGCAGCTTAGTAGTAGGGCTTGGGGCCAACGTCCTGACTTTC. The chain links TRBV7-2 to TRBJ2-6, with unresolved D. The germline V and J ends were trimmed by 1 base and 3 bases, with 10 bases remaining between them. CDR1 is SGHTA, CDR2 FQGNSA, per germline. The CDR3 sequence is 16 residues long.

CDR3 sequence: CASSPRGTDAYEQYF. The CDR3, as DNA: TGTGCCAGCAGCCCCCGGGGGACAGACGCCTACGAGCAGTACTTC. This chain uses TRBV9 with TRBJ2-7; TRBD1 is a possible D gene (7 bases). V lost 4 bases, J lost 2 bases, and 16 bases lay in between. The CDR3 loop spans 15 amino acids. Germline assignment: CDR1 SGDLS and CDR2 YYNGEE. Using reference TRBV9 and TRBJ2-7 for the parts outside the CDR3, the full variable domain is DSGVTQTPKHLITATGQRVTLRCSPRSGDLSVYWYQQSLDQGLQFLIQYYNGEERAKGNILERFSAQQFPDLHSELNLSSLELGDSALYFCASSPRGTDAYEQYFGPGTRLTVT.

V and J are TRBV11-2 and TRBJ2-1; maybe TRBD1 (6 bases). The CDR3 runs 12 residues. Per the germline V gene, CDR1 is SGHAT and CDR2 is FQNNGV. V lost 5 bases and J lost 9, with 11 bases in between. This CDR3 reads CASSAGTTEQFF. For the CDR3, the DNA is TGTGCCAGCAGCGCCGGGACAACTGAGCAGTTCTTC. Combining the CDR3 with reference TRBV11-2 and TRBJ2-1 gives the whole variable domain EAGVAQSPRYKIIEKRQSVAFWCNPISGHATLYWYQQILGQGPKLLIQFQNNGVVDDSQLPKDRFSAERLKGVDSTLKIQPAKLEDSAVYLCASSAGTTEQFFGPGTRLTVL.

The table lists this clonotype with a few counts. The V and J genes are TRBV20-1 and TRBJ1-6, with no clear D. Trimming removed 1 base at V and 13 bases at J, with 11 bases between. Germline loops: CDR1 DFQATT, CDR2 SNEGSKA (reference sequence). The CDR3 has 12 residues. The DNA of the CDR3 is TGCAGTGCTAGAGGGGAGGAGTACCCCCTCCACTTT. It translates to CSARGEEYPLHF.

This clonotype was detected only a few times. The chain is built from TRBV28 and TRBJ2-5; maybe TRBD2 (5 bases). V shed 8 bases and J shed 5 bases, with 12 bases lying between them. This CDR3 comprises 12 residues. CDR1 MDHEN and CDR2 SYDVKM come from the germline V gene. CDR3 protein: CASRLRRETQYF. The CDR3 DNA is TGTGCCAGCCGCCTGCGGAGGGAGACCCAGTACTTC.

This clonotype was counted a few times. The V and J genes are TRBV11-2 and TRBJ2-7; perhaps TRBD1 as D (5 bases). The V gene's germline CDR1 is SGHAT and CDR2 FQNNGV. The CDR3 loop spans 12 amino acids. Trimming pared 3 bases from V and 4 bases from J, leaving 7 bases between. CDR3 DNA: TGTGCCAGCAGCTTGCCAGGGTACGAGCAGTACGTC. Its translation: CASSLPGYEQYV.

This clonotype showed up just a few times. The chain couples TRBV5-6 to TRBJ2-1; 7 bases fit TRBD2. CDR3 size: 16 residues. Germline assignment: CDR1 SGHDT and CDR2 YYEEEE. Trimming cost V 2 bases and J 10 bases; bases outside gene matches: 15. Here the CDR3 DNA reads TGTGCCAGCAGCTTCGGGGCCGGGACTAAGCTTGGAGAGCAGTTCTTC. This encodes CASSFGAGTKLGEQFF. Together with reference TRBV5-6 and TRBJ2-1, the CDR3 gives the full variable domain: DAGVTQSPTHLIKTRGQQVTLRCSPKSGHDTVSWYQQALGQGPQFIFQYYEEEERQRGNFPDRFSGHQFPNYSSELNVNALLLGDSALYLCASSFGAGTKLGEQFFGPGTRLTVL.

The chain couples TRBV15 to TRBJ2-6; the D is unclear. Per the germline V gene, CDR1 is LNHNV and CDR2 is YYDKDF (reference sequence). This CDR3 comprises 15 residues. The V and J ends lost 0 bases and 2 bases respectively, with 5 bases between them. The CDR3: CATSRDLAGANVLTF. DNA for the CDR3: TGTGCCACCAGCAGAGATTTGGCTGGGGCCAACGTCCTGACTTTC. The full variable domain, in which reference TRBV15 and TRBJ2-6 provide the parts outside the CDR3, is DAMVIQNPRYQVTQFGKPVTLSCSQTLNHNVMYWYQQKSSQAPKLLFHYYDKDFNNEADTPDNFQSRRPNTSFCFLDIRSPGLGDTAMYLCATSRDLAGANVLTFGAGSRLTVL.

The CDR3 reads CASSQDPGGAGELFF. The DNA of the CDR3 is TGTGCCAGCAGCCAAGATCCCGGGGGGGCCGGGGAGCTGTTTTTT. The V call is TRBV3-1, the J call TRBJ2-2, with 8 bases lining up with TRBD2. The V gene's germline CDR1 is LGHDT and CDR2 YNNKEL (reference sequence). The CDR3 length is 15 residues. The ends lost 0 bases at V and 6 bases at J; junction bases unmatched: 3.

The V call is TRBV29-1, the J call TRBJ1-1; no firm D call. Per the germline V gene, CDR1 is SQVTM and CDR2 is ANQGSEA. The CDR3 is made up of 13 amino acids. V was cut by 7 bases and J by 4 bases, with 16 bases left in between. The CDR3 DNA is TGCAGCGCTAACCAAGGTCCAGGCACTGAAGCTTTCTTT. Translation gives CSANQGPGTEAFF.

V gene TRBV12-3 or TRBV12-4 combines with J gene TRBJ2-7, with D unresolved. This CDR3 is 12 amino acids long. The V end lost 3 bases, the J end lost 6 bases, and 9 bases lay between the germline ends. This CDR3 is CASSFLGGEQYF. In nucleotides, the CDR3 is TGTGCCAGCAGTTTTTTAGGTGGCGAGCAGTACTTC.

This clonotype has more than one count but fewer than ten. CDR3 bases: TGTGCCAGCAGACCGGAGTTAAGCACAGATACGCAGTATTTT. Amino acids: CASRPELSTDTQYF. The chain has TRBV6-9 and TRBJ2-3; D ambiguous. Germline lookup yields CDR1 MNHGY and CDR2 SVAAGI. The CDR3 totals 14 residues. Trimming removed 6 bases at V and 0 bases at J, with 10 bases between.

A few counts support this clonotype. The chain combines TRBV12-3 or TRBV12-4 with TRBJ2-1, with 9 nucleotides matching TRBD2. V lost 3 bases, J lost 7 bases, and 7 bases stayed unmatched. The CDR3 covers 15 residues. Written as DNA, the CDR3 is TGTGCCAGCAGTTTTGTAGCGGGAGATATGAATGAGCAGTTCTTC. Amino acids: CASSFVAGDMNEQFF.

The sample holds many counts of this clonotype. The chain carries TRBV14 and TRBJ2-3, with D tentatively TRBD1 (7 bases). The CDR3 totals 16 residues. CDR1 and CDR2 from the germline V gene are SGHDN and FVKESK. Trimming took off 1 base at V and 0 bases at J, with 11 bases between the two ends. This CDR3 reads CASSQVAGGSTDTQYF. In DNA, the CDR3 is TGTGCCAGCAGCCAAGTAGCAGGGGGGAGCACAGATACGCAGTATTTT.

The J gene is TRBJ1-5, the V gene TRBV19, with D possibly matching TRBD1 (6 bases). V shed 4 bases and J shed 2 bases, with 12 bases lying between them. The germline gives CDR1 LNHDA, CDR2 SQIVND (reference sequence). This CDR3 is 15 amino acids long. CDR3 protein: CASSTLHRGNQPQHF. Written as DNA, the CDR3 is TGTGCCAGTAGTACACTACACAGGGGCAATCAGCCCCAGCATTTT.

The rearrangement links TRBV20-1 to TRBJ2-1, with TRBD2 matching 12 bases. With V trimmed by 5 bases and J by 5 bases, 10 bases remained unmatched. The V gene's germline CDR1 is DFQATT and CDR2 SNEGSKA (reference sequence). This CDR3 contains 16 residues. CDR3 region: CSAVRLAGVTHNEQFF. The CDR3 DNA reads as TGCAGTGCTGTTCGACTAGCGGGAGTCACCCACAATGAGCAGTTCTTC.

This clonotype was recorded at least ten times. V and J are TRBV4-1 and TRBJ1-2; 7 nucleotides align to TRBD1. CDR1 is MGHRA, CDR2 YSYEKL, per germline. This CDR3 is built from 15 residues. The V and J ends lost 1 base and 3 bases, in that order; junction bases with no gene match: 5. CDR3 nucleotide sequence: TGCGCCAGCAGCCAAGGGGGACAGAGGTACTATGGCTACACCTTC. This translates into CASSQGGQRYYGYTF.

This clonotype has a handful of counts. The chain has TRBV10-3 and TRBJ2-1, with D unresolved. CDR3 length: 12 residues. The germline CDR1 and CDR2 sequences are ENHRY and SYGVKD. V was cut by 6 bases and J by 4 bases, with 7 bases left in between. CDR3 nucleotides: TGTGCCATCAGAGACCCATACAATGAGCAGTTCTTC. It translates to CAIRDPYNEQFF.

This chain joins TRBV10-3 and TRBJ1-2; 7 bases are a match to TRBD1. Trimming cost V 7 bases and J 0 bases; bases outside gene matches: 5. Germline CDR1 ENHRY, CDR2 SYGVKD. CDR3 length: 14 residues. CDR3 nucleotides: TGTGCCATCAAAGCGGACAGGACTAACTATGGCTACACCTTC. Protein sequence: CAIKADRTNYGYTF.

This clonotype was seen more than once but under ten times. The V call is TRBV12-3 or TRBV12-4, the J call TRBJ1-5; D is uncertain. The CDR3 spans 12 residues. V was cut by 9 bases and J by 7 bases, with 13 bases left in between. CDR3 bases: TGTGCCAGTAGAAAGGGTGCCCAGCCCCAGCATTTT. This translates into CASRKGAQPQHF.

This chain links TRBV4-1 with TRBJ2-1, with TRBD2 matching over 10 bases. The CDR3 has 17 amino acids. V trimming: 1 base; J trimming: 0 bases; junction bases outside the gene matches: 3. Germline V gene sequence: CDR1 MGHRA, CDR2 YSYEKL. The CDR3 bases are TGCGCCAGCAGCCAAGTTCCTAGCGGGAGCTCCTACAATGAGCAGTTCTTC. It codes for CASSQVPSGSSYNEQFF.

The rearrangement uses TRBV28 and TRBJ1-2; possible D gene TRBD1, 6 bases. This CDR3 has 13 residues. Germline V gene sequence: CDR1 MDHEN, CDR2 SYDVKM. V gave up 4 bases and J gave up 7 bases, with 13 bases separating them. CDR3 region: CASSSQGGFGYTF. Here the CDR3 DNA reads TGTGCCAGCAGTTCACAGGGAGGATTTGGCTACACCTTC.

This sequence joins TRBV9 and TRBJ2-6; maybe TRBD1 (6 bases). This CDR3 is built from 16 residues. Per germline, CDR1 SGDLS and CDR2 YYNGEE. V was clipped by 3 bases and J by 1 base, with 11 bases between them. The CDR3 DNA is TGTGCCAGCAGCGCCTTCACAGGGTCTGGGGCCAACGTCCTGACTTTC. It is translated as CASSAFTGSGANVLTF.